The 23 T cell receptor beta chains below come from one sample, sequenced in a study of blood T cells in healthy people across ages (dated by TCRdb to the mid-2010s). Library construction relied on 5' RACE. Sequenced using an Illumina HiSeq 2500. A second about 7 to 12 cycle PCR used a sample-barcoded 5' primer and a J-beta primer mix. TCRdb reanalyzed the raw reads on its own, using fastp at Q25 for trimming and MiXCR for clone calling, and kept in-frame beta chains. Rows matching on CDR3 protein sequence are summarized as one entry with the most common DNA and genes. A total of approximately 830,000 distinct CDR3 sequences appear in this sample, around 62% of them only once. Roughly a quarter of the sample comes from the top ten. Sequenced material: blood. These receptors were collected from a man aged 25 to 45 in good health.

The chain's CDR3 is CASSFDMGLAKNIQYF. CDR3 in DNA: TGTGCCAGCAGCTTCGATATGGGCCTAGCCAAAAACATTCAGTACTTC. The chain links TRBV7-2 to TRBJ2-4; D gene unclear. This CDR3 contains 16 residues. V lost 3 bases, J lost 0 bases, and 12 bases lay in between. Germline V gives CDR1 SGHTA, CDR2 FQGNSA. Supplemented by reference TRBV7-2 and TRBJ2-4, the full variable domain reads GAGVSQSPSNKVTEKGKDVELRCDPISGHTALYWYRQSLGQGLEFLIYFQGNSAPDKSGLPSDRFSAERTGGSVSTLTIQRTQQEDSAVYLCASSFDMGLAKNIQYFGAGTRLSVL.

This clonotype was picked up many times. The chain uses TRBV15 and TRBJ2-7; 7 bases match TRBD1. The CDR3 extends over 14 amino acids. Germline CDR1 and CDR2: LNHNV and YYDKDF (reference sequence). Unmatched junction bases numbered 5, after V lost 4 bases and J lost 2 bases. The CDR3 nucleotides are TGTGCCACCAGCACGACAGGGCGGCCCTACGAGCAGTACTTC. This translates into CATSTTGRPYEQYF.

This clonotype has a handful of counts. V gene TRBV6-5 combines with J gene TRBJ1-2; D unresolved. This CDR3 is built from 13 residues. Germline V CDR1 and CDR2: MNHEY, SVGAGI. V lost 5 bases and J lost 4, with 11 bases in between. The CDR3 reads CASSPDGAYGYTF. CDR3 nucleotide sequence: TGTGCCAGCAGTCCCGACGGAGCCTATGGCTACACCTTC.

This sequence joins TRBV5-6 and TRBJ2-1, with TRBD2 as a possible D gene (5 bases). V was cut by 2 bases and J by 6 bases, with 15 bases left in between. Germline-derived CDR1 and CDR2 are SGHDT and YYEEEE. The CDR3 extends over 15 amino acids. In DNA form, the CDR3 reads TGTGCCAGCAGCTTCGGGATCACAAATCCCAATGAGCAGTTCTTC. This sequence encodes CASSFGITNPNEQFF.

The chain has TRBV7-9 and TRBJ2-5, with D perhaps matching TRBD1 (5 bases). The germline V gene encodes CDR1 SEHNR and CDR2 FQNEAQ (reference sequence). The CDR3 extends over 15 amino acids. V was cut by 5 bases and J by 4 bases, with 17 bases left in between. The CDR3 here is CASSGQGAFRETQYF. CDR3 bases: TGTGCCAGCAGCGGACAAGGGGCCTTCCGAGAGACCCAGTACTTC.

This clonotype was seen once. The gene calls are TRBV29-1 and TRBJ1-1; 8 nucleotides line up with TRBD1. Germline V gene sequence: CDR1 SQVTM, CDR2 ANQGSEA. The CDR3 runs to 14 residues. After removal of 4 bases from V and 0 bases from J, the junction contained 4 bases not matched to a gene. CDR3 in amino acids: CSVVGTGMNTEAFF. The CDR3 DNA reads TGCAGCGTTGTCGGGACAGGCATGAACACTGAAGCTTTCTTT.

The genes are TRBV2 and TRBJ1-2; TRBD1 is a possible D gene (6 bases). The CDR3 consists of 15 residues. V lost 5 bases to trimming and J lost 3 bases, with 16 bases between them. CDR1 is SNHLY and CDR2 is FYNNEI in the germline V gene. CDR3 region: CASSSVDRTYYGYTF. CDR3 DNA: TGTGCCAGCAGTTCGGTTGACAGGACATACTATGGCTACACCTTC.

The rearrangement links TRBV20-1 to TRBJ1-6; 9 bases align to TRBD1. There are 16 residues in the CDR3. Germline V gene lookup returns CDR1 DFQATT and CDR2 SNEGSKA (reference sequence). V lost 0 bases and J lost 4; bases outside the gene matches: 4. The CDR3 DNA is TGCAGTGCTAGAGACGACAGGGGGAGGTATAATTCACCCCTCCACTTT. Protein sequence: CSARDDRGRYNSPLHF.

The chain carries TRBV12-3 or TRBV12-4 and TRBJ2-3; D is undetermined. The CDR3 totals 13 residues. The V and J ends lost 7 bases and 0 bases respectively, with 8 bases between them. The DNA of the CDR3 is TGTGCCAGCATTTCGAGAAGCACAGATACGCAGTATTTT. Protein sequence: CASISRSTDTQYF.

The chain is built from TRBV7-8 and TRBJ2-5; 7 bases map to TRBD2. The CDR3 has 16 amino acids. The J segment lost 1 base and the V segment lost 5 bases, leaving 10 bases of the junction unmatched. Germline CDR1 and CDR2: SGHVS and FQNEAQ. CDR3 sequence (DNA): TGTGCCAGCAGCGTCACTAGCGCGGGTCCCCAAGAGACCCAGTACTTC. Translation gives CASSVTSAGPQETQYF. Together with reference TRBV7-8 and TRBJ2-5, the CDR3 gives the full variable domain: GAGVSQSPRYKVAKRGQDVALRCDPISGHVSLFWYQQALGQGPEFLTYFQNEAQLDKSGLPSDRFFAERPEGSVSTLKIQRTQQEDSAVYLCASSVTSAGPQETQYFGPGTRLLVL.

The chain recombines TRBV27 with TRBJ2-7, with D possibly matching TRBD1 (7 bases). Trimming shortened V by 5 bases and J by 2 bases, and 16 bases separated the two germline ends. From germline, CDR1 is MNHEY and CDR2 SMNVEV (reference sequence). This CDR3 region has 15 residues. CDR3 residues: CASSKGGQVTYEQYF. CDR3 DNA sequence: TGTGCCAGCAGTAAGGGAGGACAGGTGACCTACGAGCAGTACTTC.

The chain links TRBV10-3 to TRBJ2-7; TRBD2 agrees at 14 bases. After removal of 6 bases from V and 1 base from J, the junction contained 5 bases not matched to a gene. CDR1 and CDR2 from the germline V gene are ENHRY and SYGVKD. The CDR3 loop spans 16 amino acids. The CDR3 here is CAIRGTSGGESYEQYF. CDR3 DNA: TGTGCCATCAGGGGGACTAGCGGGGGCGAATCCTACGAGCAGTACTTC.

This chain uses TRBV11-2 with TRBJ2-4, with 7 bases aligning to TRBD1. Germline lookup yields CDR1 SGHAT and CDR2 FQNNGV. The CDR3 is 12 amino acids. V was pared by 3 bases and J by 8 bases, with 1 base of the junction left unmatched. For the CDR3, the DNA is TGTGCCAGCAGCTTTCAGGGGGACATTCAGTACTTC. Amino acids: CASSFQGDIQYF.

This clonotype appeared once. The V and J genes are TRBV9 and TRBJ1-4; D is possibly TRBD1 (6 bases). The V end lost 4 bases, the J end lost 6 bases, and 13 bases lay between the germline ends. The germline CDR1 and CDR2 sequences are SGDLS and YYNGEE. This CDR3 is 14 amino acids long. The CDR3 sequence: CASSPNPGDEKLFF. For the CDR3, the DNA is TGTGCCAGCAGCCCCAACCCAGGGGATGAAAAACTGTTTTTT.

The rearrangement joins TRBV4-3 to TRBJ1-2; maybe TRBD1 (5 bases). Per germline, CDR1 LGHNA and CDR2 YSLEER. Trimming left V 0 bases short and J 4 bases short, with 24 bases between. The CDR3 is made up of 19 amino acids. CDR3 bases: TGCGCCAGCAGCCAAGATCCCGGAACCGGGACTCTTGTTGGCTATGGCTACACCTTC. Translated, it gives CASSQDPGTGTLVGYGYTF.

The chain recombines TRBV20-1 with TRBJ2-1; D may be TRBD2 (6 bases). Germline assignment: CDR1 DFQATT and CDR2 SNEGSKA (reference sequence). The CDR3 spans 15 residues. Here the CDR3 reads CSLSTSLPAYNEQFF. CDR3 nucleotide sequence: TGCAGCTTATCGACTAGTTTGCCCGCCTACAATGAGCAGTTCTTC.

The genes are TRBV9 and TRBJ2-3, with 8 bases that match TRBD2. The CDR3 consists of 16 residues. CDR1 and CDR2 from the germline V gene are SGDLS and YYNGEE. V shed 0 bases and J 0 bases; nucleotides not matched to a gene: 3. In DNA, the CDR3 is TGTGCCAGCAGCGTAGAGCGGGGGCCTAGCACAGATACGCAGTATTTT. It is translated as CASSVERGPSTDTQYF.

The genes are TRBV4-3 and TRBJ2-5; D is unresolved. Trimming removed 1 base from V and 5 bases from J, with 14 bases in between. The CDR3 covers 15 residues. Germline V gives CDR1 LGHNA, CDR2 YSLEER. The CDR3 nucleotides read TGCGCCAGCAGCCAAGGACCTCGCGAGGCGGAGACCCAGTACTTC. Its translation: CASSQGPREAETQYF.

This clonotype appeared once. The chain couples TRBV20-1 to TRBJ1-2; the D gene is possibly TRBD1 (5 bases). The CDR3 length is 15 residues. Trimming took 5 bases from V and 4 from J, leaving 20 bases between them. CDR1 and CDR2 (germline): DFQATT, SNEGSKA (reference sequence). The CDR3 region has the DNA TGCAGTGCTCGACCCGACCGGGACGGCATCTATGGCTACACCTTC. It encodes CSARPDRDGIYGYTF.

In its sample, this clonotype was seen many times. The V call is TRBV15, the J call TRBJ2-3; D gene ambiguous. V was cut by 0 bases and J by 2 bases, with 9 bases left in between. CDR1 and CDR2 (germline): LNHNV, YYDKDF (reference sequence). The CDR3 covers 15 residues. The CDR3 sequence is CATSRDWANTDTQYF. The CDR3 DNA reads TGTGCCACCAGCAGAGATTGGGCAAACACAGATACGCAGTATTTT.

This clonotype was counted only a few times. The rearrangement uses TRBV12-3 or TRBV12-4 and TRBJ2-3; D is unclear. This CDR3 is built from 13 residues. Trimming removed 7 bases from V and 4 bases from J, with 12 bases in between. The CDR3: CASNPLESDTQYF. CDR3 nucleotide sequence: TGTGCCAGCAACCCGTTAGAGTCAGATACGCAGTATTTT.

J is TRBJ1-1 and V is TRBV12-3 or TRBV12-4; 7 bases fit TRBD1. J lost 6 bases, V lost 6 bases, and 19 bases had no gene match. This CDR3 region has 17 residues. CDR3 sequence (DNA): TGTGCCAGCAGGCCCCGGGACAGTTGGGGCCGGGGGGCTGAAGCTTTCTTT. It codes for CASRPRDSWGRGAEAFF.

The table lists this clonotype with a few counts. The chain joins TRBV20-1 to TRBJ2-1, with 7 bases aligning to TRBD1. Germline values: CDR1 DFQATT, CDR2 SNEGSKA (reference sequence). The CDR3 extends over 13 amino acids. Germline trimming cut 6 bases from V and 4 bases from J; bases unmatched to any gene: 6. CDR3 in amino acids: CSARQGDYNEQFF. The CDR3 DNA is TGCAGTGCCCGACAGGGTGATTACAATGAGCAGTTCTTC.